The T cell receptor (beta chain) under discussion was sequenced for a study of blood T cell repertoires in COVID-19. In the authors' methods: Estimated nucleated cell counts came from reference gene primer amplification. Assay: immunoSEQ multiplex PCR; the TCRdb copy retains only in-frame clones and omits some. For V, J and clone size, that table is used; D and trimming come from the DNA. The data show over 200,000 clones, over 75% seen once. This CDR3 region has 16 residues. CDR1 MDHEN and CDR2 SYDVKM come from the germline V gene. V dropped 0 bases and J dropped 2 bases, with 8 bases sitting between them.

The TCR originated in a man aged 40-49 years with active or convalescent COVID-19. The sequenced sample consisted of peripheral blood. The chain joins TRBV28 to TRBJ2-6, with unresolved D. The chain's CDR3 is CASSLWSVTGANVLTF. The CDR3 DNA reads TGTGCCAGCAGTTTATGGTCAGTAACTGGGGCCAACGTCCTGACTTTC. The full variable domain, in which reference TRBV28 and TRBJ2-6 provide the parts outside the CDR3, is DVKVTQSSRYLVKRTGEKVFLECVQDMDHENMFWYRQDPGLGLRLIYFSYDVKMKEKGDIPEGYSVSREKKERFSLILESASTNQTSMYLCASSLWSVTGANVLTFGAGSRLTVL.